This T cell receptor (beta chain) was retrieved from a study of CD8 T cells in Susac syndrome. Sequencing of TCR beta was carried out in blood CD8+ and CD4+ T cells. TEMRA cells were FACS-enriched, while CD8+ and CD4+ T cells were negatively isolated. Trimming at V came to 5 bases and at J to 9 bases, leaving 8 bases not matched to a gene. Germline CDR1 SGHAT, CDR2 FQNNGV. The CDR3 consists of 14 residues. The RNA input was roughly 0.45 to 1 ug, and it was reverse transcribed with random hexamers. Amplification of TCR beta CDR3 was carried out by immunoSEQ multiplex PCR, which covered 54 Vbeta and 13 Jbeta segments. A single record per CDR3 protein comes from TCRdb applying MiXCR to the immunoSEQ multiplex PCR reads. The table has about 200,000 distinct CDR3 sequences, 95% seen once.

The V and J genes are TRBV11-2 and TRBJ2-1, with TRBD1 matching over 9 bases. This receptor was identified in a human donor in good health. Sequencing input: CD4+ T cells from PBMCs. CDR3 sequence: CASSVLQGAGEQFF. CDR3 coding DNA: TGTGCCAGCAGCGTCCTACAGGGGGCTGGTGAGCAGTTCTTC.